These 23 T cell receptor beta chains originate from one sample sequenced in a study of PD-L1 blockade in urothelial cancer. The time point denotes: pretreatment peripheral blood. Repertoires were generated with immunoSEQ multiplex PCR, while TCRdb's copy carries only in-frame clones and drops some. The sample has 70,000 or so clones; approximately 87% are singletons. The material sequenced was PBMCs, taken around atezolizumab (anti-PD-L1) treatment. Receptors were obtained from a man between 70 and 80 years old with urothelial cancer.

The chain employs TRBV19 and TRBJ1-5; D is perhaps TRBD1 (5 bases). This CDR3 spans 14 amino acids. The V end was cut by 3 bases, the J end by 4 bases, with 10 bases between. The germline gives CDR1 LNHDA, CDR2 SQIVND (reference sequence). The CDR3, as DNA: TGTGCCAGTAGTATCAAACGGGGGAATCAGCCCCAGCATTTT. Its protein product is CASSIKRGNQPQHF.

This clone occurred once. The J gene is TRBJ2-3, the V gene TRBV7-6, with TRBD2 matching over 7 bases. From germline, CDR1 is SGHVS and CDR2 FNYEAQ. The CDR3 length is 15 residues. The V gene end was trimmed by 3 bases and the J gene end by 3 bases; junction bases not matched to a gene: 6. This CDR3 reads CASSLGGMRTDTQYF. Written as DNA, the CDR3 is TGTGCCAGCAGCTTGGGAGGGATGCGGACAGATACGCAGTATTTT.

The chain couples TRBV4-1 to TRBJ2-5; 9 positions agree with TRBD1. Germline CDR1 MGHRA, CDR2 YSYEKL. The length of the CDR3 is 16 residues. Losses at the gene ends were 3 bases for V and 1 base for J; bases not matched to a gene: 6. The CDR3 is CASSHRQGGPQETQYF. CDR3 in DNA: TGCGCCAGCAGCCATAGACAGGGGGGTCCCCAAGAGACCCAGTACTTC.

V usage is TRBV6-5 and J usage is TRBJ2-1; tentative D call: TRBD1 (5 bases). Germline CDR1 is MNHEY and CDR2 is SVGAGI. V shed 0 bases and J shed 3 bases, with 9 bases lying between them. This CDR3 has 15 residues. CDR3 sequence: CASSYSRQGYNEQFF. The CDR3 DNA reads as TGTGCCAGCAGTTACTCGAGGCAGGGCTACAATGAGCAGTTCTTC.

The gene calls are TRBV29-1 and TRBJ1-1; TRBD1 aligns across 12 bases. From germline, CDR1 is SQVTM and CDR2 ANQGSEA. The CDR3 sequence is 14 residues long. V lost 6 bases and J lost 3; bases outside the gene matches: 5. The CDR3 sequence: CSVPGQGADTEAFF. DNA of the CDR3: TGCAGCGTACCGGGACAGGGGGCGGACACTGAAGCTTTCTTT.

This sequence joins TRBV5-1 and TRBJ2-1; 11 bases are shared with TRBD1. The CDR3 sequence is 16 residues long. The germline gives CDR1 SGHRS, CDR2 YFSETQ. With 0 bases clipped from V and 9 bases from J, the junction kept 8 bases outside the gene matches. The chain's CDR3 is CASSLVLAGQGGEQFF. The CDR3 DNA reads TGCGCCAGCAGCTTGGTTCTAGCGGGACAGGGGGGTGAGCAGTTCTTC.

The rearrangement joins TRBV6-1 to TRBJ1-3; D is undetermined. The V gene lost 2 bases and the J gene lost 2 bases, with 10 bases spanning the gap. The V gene's germline CDR1 is MNHNS and CDR2 SASEGT. The CDR3 runs 15 residues. CDR3 region: CASSEWRQAGNTIYF. CDR3 nucleotide sequence: TGTGCCAGCAGTGAATGGCGACAAGCTGGAAACACCATATATTTT.

The CDR3 spells CASSPPGTSYEQYF. CDR3 DNA: TGTGCCAGCAGTCCGCCCGGGACTAGCTACGAGCAGTACTTC. The chain employs TRBV6-5 and TRBJ2-7, with TRBD2 matching 8 bases. The CDR3 runs to 14 residues. J lost 3 bases, V lost 5 bases, and 6 bases had no gene match. Germline values: CDR1 MNHEY, CDR2 SVGAGI.

This chain uses TRBV6-4 with TRBJ2-3; D not certain. CDR1 MRHNA and CDR2 SNTAGT come from the germline V gene. The CDR3 is made up of 12 amino acids. V dropped 2 bases and J dropped 12 bases, with 12 bases sitting between them. The CDR3 nucleotides read TGTGCCAGCAGTGACAACAATATAATCCAGTATTTT. Translating it yields CASSDNNIIQYF.

This chain links TRBV20-1 with TRBJ2-5; D gene ambiguous. CDR1 and CDR2 from the germline V gene are DFQATT and SNEGSKA (reference sequence). Trimming left V 5 bases short and J 4 bases short, with 5 bases between. The CDR3 is 10 amino acids. This CDR3 is CSALGETQYF. CDR3 nucleotides: TGCAGTGCTCTAGGAGAGACCCAGTACTTC.

V gene TRBV27 combines with J gene TRBJ1-4; weak D call: TRBD1 (5 bases). Trimming removed 1 base at V and 12 bases at J, with 15 bases between. The CDR3 sequence is 14 residues long. The germline V gene encodes CDR1 MNHEY and CDR2 SMNVEV (reference sequence). CDR3 DNA sequence: TGTGCCAGCAGTTTATTGGCAGGGCCTGGAGAACTGTTTTTT. This translates into CASSLLAGPGELFF.

The V gene is TRBV5-4, the J gene TRBJ1-4, with D tentatively TRBD1 (6 bases). Germline V gene data show CDR1 as SGHNT and CDR2 as YYREEE (reference sequence). V was clipped by 2 bases and J by 10 bases, with 12 bases between them. This CDR3 has 13 amino acids. The CDR3 nucleotides read TGTGCCAGCAGCTTTCCAGGGGACCGAAAACTGTTTTTT. Protein: CASSFPGDRKLFF.

The chain uses TRBV27 and TRBJ2-2; 7 bases are shared with TRBD1. From germline, CDR1 is MNHEY and CDR2 SMNVEV (reference sequence). The CDR3 runs 19 residues. V shed 5 bases and J 2 bases; nucleotides not matched to a gene: 17. This CDR3 is CASSVTGAGRGTNTGELFF. In DNA form, the CDR3 reads TGTGCCAGCAGTGTCACAGGGGCGGGCCGGGGTACAAACACCGGGGAGCTGTTTTTT.

The rearrangement uses TRBV18 and TRBJ2-5; 15 positions match TRBD2. Unmatched junction bases numbered 9, after V lost 5 bases and J lost 2 bases. CDR3 length: 18 residues. From germline, CDR1 is KGHSH and CDR2 LQKENI. This chain's CDR3 is CASSSSGTSGRSQETQYF. CDR3 DNA sequence: TGTGCCAGCTCATCTTCCGGGACTAGCGGGAGGTCACAAGAGACCCAGTACTTC.

This chain uses TRBV7-8 with TRBJ1-5; D may be TRBD1 (5 bases). This CDR3 has 16 amino acids. Trimming cost V 4 bases and J 6 bases, with 19 bases left between them. In germline, CDR1 is SGHVS, CDR2 FQNEAQ. CDR3 bases: TGTGCCAGCAGCTCGGGGGGAGGGTTTGAGGGTCAGCCCCAGCATTTT. Protein sequence: CASSSGGGFEGQPQHF.

Notes on this clone: A junction end diverges from the germline sequence, so it may reflect a read error. The genes are TRBV19 and TRBJ1-5; maybe TRBD1 (5 bases). The CDR3 is 15 amino acids. Germline values: CDR1 LNHDA, CDR2 SQIVND (reference sequence). DNA of the CDR3: TGTGCCAGTTGTATGGGCAGGGCGGCGGAACAGCCCCAGCATTTT. Protein sequence: CASCMGRAAEQPQHF.

V and J are TRBV30 and TRBJ2-3; 9 bases map to TRBD2. The CDR3 loop spans 15 amino acids. The J segment lost 4 bases and the V segment lost 4 bases, leaving 9 bases of the junction unmatched. Looked up from germline, CDR1 is GTSNPN and CDR2 is SVGIG (reference sequence). CDR3 sequence: CAWTDSGSTADTQYF. The DNA of the CDR3 is TGTGCCTGGACAGATAGCGGGAGTACCGCAGATACGCAGTATTTT.

This clone was picked up one time. The chain links TRBV29-1 to TRBJ1-3; 9 nucleotides agree with TRBD1. The CDR3 has 16 residues. CDR1 SQVTM and CDR2 ANQGSEA come from the germline V gene. Trimming took 4 bases from V and 3 from J; bases not matched to a gene: 10. CDR3 DNA: TGCAGCGTTGGACCGACAGGGGGTTCGGATGGAAACACCATATATTTT. Encoded protein: CSVGPTGGSDGNTIYF.

The V gene is TRBV12-1, the J gene TRBJ2-3; the D call in the table, TRBD2, was not verified against the DNA. TRBV12-1 is given as a pseudogene. The CDR3 extends over 17 amino acids. The CDR3 is CASTAGEREASTDTQYF. Written as DNA, the CDR3 is TGTGCCAGCACCGCCGGGGAGCGGGAGGCTTCCACAGATACGCAGTATTTT.

This clone has a single count. The chain employs TRBV6-1 and TRBJ1-1, with TRBD1 as a possible D gene (6 bases). The germline CDR1 and CDR2 sequences are MNHNS and SASEGT. Trimming removed 2 bases at V and 3 bases at J, with 10 bases between. There are 14 residues in the CDR3. Written as DNA, the CDR3 is TGTGCCAGCAGTGAACTGGGGGCCGACACTGAAGCTTTCTTT. Translating it yields CASSELGADTEAFF.

This chain uses TRBV19 with TRBJ1-5; TRBD1 matches at 10 bases. Germline V gene sequence: CDR1 LNHDA, CDR2 SQIVND (reference sequence). With V trimmed by 7 bases and J by 7 bases, 7 bases remained unmatched. The CDR3 length is 14 residues. The CDR3 loop is CASTKTGGGQPQHF. The DNA of the CDR3 is TGTGCCAGTACGAAGACAGGGGGCGGGCAGCCCCAGCATTTT.

This chain connects TRBV19 to TRBJ2-1; TRBD2 matches 8 bases. The trim removed 9 bases at V and 3 bases at J, leaving 10 bases unmatched. The CDR3 runs 15 residues. The germline V gene encodes CDR1 LNHDA and CDR2 SQIVND (reference sequence). The CDR3: CASGRADNFYNEQFF. DNA for the CDR3: TGTGCCAGCGGGAGGGCCGATAACTTCTACAATGAGCAGTTCTTC.

This chain joins TRBV28 and TRBJ2-2; D ambiguous. Trimming took off 7 bases at V and 3 bases at J, with 6 bases between the two ends. The CDR3 loop spans 12 amino acids. Per germline, CDR1 MDHEN and CDR2 SYDVKM. CDR3 nucleotides: TGTGCCAGCACTAGACACACCGGGGAGCTGTTTTTT. This sequence encodes CASTRHTGELFF.